One and the same sample provided the 25 T cell receptor beta chains below, sequenced in a study of blood T cells in healthy people across ages. Using a J-beta primer mix together with a sample-barcoded 5' primer, a second PCR was run for about 7 to 12 cycles. TCRdb ran MiXCR on the 5' RACE reads and lists one entry per CDR3 protein. The repertoire holds hundreds of thousands of distinct CDR3 sequences, with 24% as singletons. This same sample was also taken into another study, of T cells of mothers and their children.

Specimen: blood. The receptors were sampled from a boy aged 5-17 years in good health.

This clonotype was detected only once. V is TRBV9 and J is TRBJ2-2, with D unresolved. This CDR3 is 14 amino acids long. The ends were cut back, 0 bases at V and 7 bases at J, with 10 bases in the middle. CDR1 is SGDLS, CDR2 YYNGEE, per germline. In DNA form, the CDR3 reads TGTGCCAGCAGCGTAGATGTCGGCGTCGGGGAGCTGTTTTTT. Amino acid sequence: CASSVDVGVGELFF.

This clonotype has ten or more counts. The V gene is TRBV6-2 or TRBV6-3, the J gene TRBJ2-2; D remains ambiguous. Per the germline V gene, CDR1 is MNHEY and CDR2 is SVGEGT. V shed 9 bases and J shed 3 bases, with 14 bases lying between them. This CDR3 has 14 residues. The CDR3 spells CASASNGDTGELFF. CDR3 nucleotides: TGTGCCAGTGCAAGTAACGGAGACACCGGGGAGCTGTTTTTT.

The chain recombines TRBV5-1 with TRBJ2-7, with D possibly TRBD2 on 7 matching bases. Germline V CDR1 and CDR2: SGHRS, YFSETQ. V was clipped by 2 bases and J by 6 bases, with 18 bases between them. The CDR3 totals 15 residues. CDR3 region: CASSLGGAGLGEQYF. CDR3 DNA sequence: TGCGCCAGCAGCTTAGGGGGGGCAGGCTTGGGCGAGCAGTACTTC. Filled out from reference TRBV5-1 and TRBJ2-7, the complete variable domain reads KAGVTQTPRYLIKTRGQQVTLSCSPISGHRSVSWYQQTPGQGLQFLFEYFSETQRNKGNFPGRFSGRQFSNSRSEMNVSTLELGDSALYLCASSLGGAGLGEQYFGPGTRLTVT.

V is TRBV14 and J is TRBJ2-5, with a tentative D call TRBD1 (5 bases). Judging by the DNA end, TRBJ2-7 fits better; the J call may be wrong. Germline CDR1 SGHDN, CDR2 FVKESK. The CDR3 has 15 amino acids. CDR3 residues: CASSRETVNSYEQYF. The CDR3, as DNA: TGTGCCAGCAGCCGAGAGACAGTAAATAGCTACGAGCAGTACTTC.

This clonotype occurred once. The rearrangement links TRBV28 to TRBJ2-3; 11 bases are a match to TRBD2. With 5 bases clipped from V and 7 bases from J, the junction kept 14 bases outside the gene matches. The CDR3 loop spans 17 amino acids. Germline CDR1 reads MDHEN; CDR2 reads SYDVKM. This CDR3 reads CASSIPNSGRAGNTQYF. The CDR3 DNA is TGTGCCAGCAGTATACCGAATAGCGGGAGGGCCGGAAATACGCAGTATTTT.

In its sample, this clonotype was seen a few times. V gene TRBV19 combines with J gene TRBJ2-1; D is unresolved. Germline V gives CDR1 LNHDA, CDR2 SQIVND (reference sequence). V was cut by 0 bases and J by 6 bases, with 12 bases left in between. The CDR3 is 15 amino acids. CDR3 in DNA: TGTGCCAGTAGTATAGACAGATCAAATTCCAATGAGCAGTTCTTC. It translates to CASSIDRSNSNEQFF.

The chain employs TRBV29-1 and TRBJ2-2; D call uncertain. V was trimmed by 5 bases and J by 0 bases, leaving 13 bases between them. CDR1 is SQVTM and CDR2 is ANQGSEA in the germline V gene. The CDR3 totals 15 residues. This CDR3 is CSVQSRQANTGELFF. The CDR3 DNA sequence: TGCAGCGTTCAGTCTAGGCAGGCGAACACCGGGGAGCTGTTTTTT.

This clonotype turned up a few times. The chain links TRBV30 to TRBJ2-1; TRBD2 matches at 8 bases. The CDR3 loop spans 15 amino acids. Looked up from germline, CDR1 is GTSNPN and CDR2 is SVGIG (reference sequence). The J segment lost 0 bases and the V segment lost 1 base, leaving 2 bases of the junction unmatched. The CDR3 region is CAWSEGTSSYNEQFF. CDR3 coding DNA: TGTGCCTGGAGTGAGGGGACTAGCTCCTACAATGAGCAGTTCTTC.

This chain joins TRBV4-2 and TRBJ2-4, with 11 bases identical to TRBD2. Germline V gene lookup returns CDR1 LGHNA and CDR2 YNFKEQ. V lost 0 bases to trimming and J lost 0 bases; unmatched junction nucleotides: 7. The CDR3 has 19 residues. The CDR3 loop reads CASSQDGLAGGLAKNIQYF. CDR3 sequence (DNA): TGTGCCAGCAGCCAAGACGGGCTAGCGGGAGGATTAGCCAAAAACATTCAGTACTTC.

This clonotype was found a few times. The CDR3 coding sequence is TGTGCCAGCAGCTCCGTAGCGGGATCGTACAATGAGCAGTTCTTC. This translates into CASSSVAGSYNEQFF. The chain has TRBV11-2 and TRBJ2-5, with 8 bases identical to TRBD2. The J call may be in error: the DNA end matches TRBJ2-1 better. The CDR3 is made up of 15 amino acids. Germline V gene lookup returns CDR1 SGHAT and CDR2 FQNNGV.

A few counts support this clonotype. V is TRBV20-1 and J is TRBJ1-2, with 7 bases matching TRBD1. V was clipped by 6 bases and J by 2 bases; unmatched bases: 3. The CDR3 sequence is 12 residues long. The germline gives CDR1 DFQATT, CDR2 SNEGSKA (reference sequence). Written as DNA, the CDR3 is TGCAGTGCCCCGGACAGGAACTATGGCTACACCTTC. Protein product: CSAPDRNYGYTF.

This clonotype has more than one count but fewer than ten. CDR3: CASSLGGQGTKNTEAFF. The CDR3 DNA sequence: TGCGCCAGCAGCCTGGGGGGCCAGGGGACAAAGAACACTGAAGCTTTCTTT. The chain employs TRBV4-1 and TRBJ1-1; tentatively, D is TRBD1 (6 bases). V gave up 4 bases and J gave up 1 base, with 19 bases separating them. This CDR3 has 17 residues. The V gene's germline CDR1 is MGHRA and CDR2 YSYEKL.

V and J are TRBV7-2 and TRBJ2-3; D not resolved. Per the germline V gene, CDR1 is SGHTA and CDR2 is FQGNSA. This CDR3 has 15 residues. Deletions cut 1 base from V and 6 bases from J, with 14 bases between. CDR3 coding DNA: TGTGCCAGCAGCTTAGTACCAGCTAGTGTTGATACGCAGTATTTT. This gives the protein CASSLVPASVDTQYF.

This chain uses TRBV7-2 with TRBJ1-6; 11 nucleotides align to TRBD1. J lost 7 bases, V lost 6 bases, and 5 bases had no gene match. CDR3 length: 15 amino acids. Per germline, CDR1 SGHTA and CDR2 FQGNSA. The CDR3 DNA follows: TGTGCCAGCAGGGGGACAGGGGGGAACAATTCACCCCTCCACTTT. Translated: CASRGTGGNNSPLHF.

This clonotype was counted between two and nine times. The junction does not match germline at one end; this may be a read error. The chain recombines TRBV3-1 with TRBJ2-5; 11 nucleotides match TRBD2. The germline V gene encodes CDR1 LGHDT and CDR2 YNNKEL (reference sequence). The CDR3 is made up of 17 amino acids. The CDR3 here is CASSQVIAGGPKETQYF. CDR3 DNA sequence: TGTGCCAGCAGCCAAGTAATAGCGGGAGGGCCGAAGGAGACCCAGTACTTT.

This clonotype was counted a few times. The J gene is TRBJ2-5, the V gene TRBV24-1, with D perhaps being TRBD1 or TRBD2 (5 bases each). The CDR3 has 14 residues. V was pared by 4 bases and J by 3 bases, with 11 bases between. Germline values: CDR1 KGHDR, CDR2 SFDVKD. The CDR3 bases are TGTGCCACCAGTGACCCCGGGACCAAAGAGACCCAGTACTTC. Its protein is CATSDPGTKETQYF.

The chain is built from TRBV3-1 and TRBJ2-5; weak D call: TRBD2 (6 bases). Germline V CDR1 and CDR2: LGHDT, YNNKEL (reference sequence). V lost 1 base, J lost 4 bases, and 19 bases lay in between. This CDR3 is 17 amino acids long. CDR3 protein: CASSQGFGGDPRETQYF. In DNA, the CDR3 is TGTGCCAGCAGCCAAGGTTTCGGGGGAGATCCGCGAGAGACCCAGTACTTC.

V gene TRBV10-3 combines with J gene TRBJ1-1; no clear D gene. CDR3 length: 12 amino acids. CDR1 is ENHRY, CDR2 SYGVKD, per germline. V lost 3 bases to trimming and J lost 3 bases, with 5 bases between them. The CDR3 nucleotides read TGTGCCATCAGTGATGTAGACACTGAAGCTTTCTTT. Translated: CAISDVDTEAFF.

J is TRBJ2-3 and V is TRBV20-1, with 7 bases lining up with TRBD1. The CDR3 loop spans 13 amino acids. The germline gives CDR1 DFQATT, CDR2 SNEGSKA (reference sequence). Trimming at V came to 2 bases and at J to 6 bases, leaving 5 bases not matched to a gene. The CDR3 region has the DNA TGCAGTGCTAGACCGACAGGGTCTGATACGCAGTATTTT. It specifies CSARPTGSDTQYF.

The chain has TRBV7-2 and TRBJ1-1, with TRBD1 matching 8 bases. The CDR3 runs to 15 residues. V was pared by 5 bases and J by 1 base, with 6 bases of the junction left unmatched. CDR1 SGHTA and CDR2 FQGNSA come from the germline V gene. The CDR3 nucleotides are TGTGCCAGCAGCGCTAGGACAGGGAAGAACACTGAAGCTTTCTTT. Translated, it gives CASSARTGKNTEAFF. Complete variable domain (other parts from reference TRBV7-2 and TRBJ1-1): GAGVSQSPSNKVTEKGKDVELRCDPISGHTALYWYRQSLGQGLEFLIYFQGNSAPDKSGLPSDRFSAERTGGSVSTLTIQRTQQEDSAVYLCASSARTGKNTEAFFGQGTRLTVV.

This sequence joins TRBV20-1 and TRBJ1-2; weak D call: TRBD1 (5 bases). The CDR3 covers 14 residues. V lost 6 bases to trimming and J lost 4 bases, with 18 bases between them. Germline V lookup: CDR1 DFQATT, CDR2 SNEGSKA (reference sequence). The CDR3 sequence: CSALDIIRGYGYTF. The CDR3 DNA is TGCAGTGCCTTAGACATTATTAGGGGCTATGGCTACACCTTC.

This clonotype has just a few counts. Mismatch with germline at one junction end may stem from a read error. The genes are TRBV4-1 and TRBJ1-2, with 8 positions matching TRBD1. The CDR3 is made up of 15 amino acids. CDR1 and CDR2 from the germline V gene are MGHRA and YSYEKL. The CDR3 DNA reads as TGCGCCAGCAGCCAAGGTCAGGGGGCGAACTATGGCCACACCTTC. Protein sequence: CASSQGQGANYGHTF.

This clonotype was seen a handful of times. The V and J genes are TRBV27 and TRBJ2-7; TRBD2 is a possible D gene (5 bases). This CDR3 is 14 amino acids long. Germline assignment: CDR1 MNHEY and CDR2 SMNVEV (reference sequence). V was pared by 0 bases and J by 4 bases, with 10 bases between. CDR3 sequence: CASSLSGKRYEQYF. CDR3 bases: TGTGCCAGCAGTTTATCCGGGAAGAGGTACGAGCAGTACTTC.

This clonotype was observed a handful of times. The rearrangement links TRBV24-1 to TRBJ2-1; possibly TRBD1 or TRBD2 for D (6 bases each). Germline V gene lookup returns CDR1 KGHDR and CDR2 SFDVKD. The CDR3 totals 13 residues. V was shortened by 1 base and J by 9 bases, with 9 bases between the two germline ends. CDR3 amino acids: CATSDLGGGEQFF. The DNA for the CDR3 is TGTGCCACCAGTGATTTAGGAGGGGGTGAGCAGTTCTTC.

This clonotype has just a few counts. This CDR3 is CASSLGPRGGDYGYTF. DNA of the CDR3: TGTGCCAGCAGCTTAGGTCCACGGGGAGGGGACTATGGCTACACCTTC. The genes are TRBV7-6 and TRBJ1-2; possible D gene TRBD1, 5 bases. The V and J ends lost 1 base and 3 bases respectively, with 15 bases between them. Germline V lookup: CDR1 SGHVS, CDR2 FNYEAQ. CDR3 length: 16 residues.